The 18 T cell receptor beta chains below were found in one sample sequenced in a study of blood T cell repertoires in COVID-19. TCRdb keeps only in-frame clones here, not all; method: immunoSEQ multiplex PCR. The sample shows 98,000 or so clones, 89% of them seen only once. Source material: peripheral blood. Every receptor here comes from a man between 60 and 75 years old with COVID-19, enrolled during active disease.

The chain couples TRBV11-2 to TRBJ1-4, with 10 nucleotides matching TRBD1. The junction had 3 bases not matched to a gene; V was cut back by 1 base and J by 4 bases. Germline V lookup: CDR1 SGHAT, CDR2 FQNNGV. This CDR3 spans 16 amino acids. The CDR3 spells CASSLVGTGDNEKLFF. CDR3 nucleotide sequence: TGTGCCAGCAGCTTAGTCGGGACAGGGGATAATGAAAAACTGTTTTTT.

The CDR3 loop reads CAWGTEATYGYTF. Here the CDR3 DNA reads TGTGCCTGGGGGACAGAGGCAACCTATGGCTACACCTTC. This rearrangement joins TRBV30 to TRBJ1-2; 7 nucleotides match TRBD1. This CDR3 comprises 13 residues. J lost 4 bases, V lost 5 bases, and 7 bases had no gene match. Germline loops: CDR1 GTSNPN, CDR2 SVGIG (reference sequence).

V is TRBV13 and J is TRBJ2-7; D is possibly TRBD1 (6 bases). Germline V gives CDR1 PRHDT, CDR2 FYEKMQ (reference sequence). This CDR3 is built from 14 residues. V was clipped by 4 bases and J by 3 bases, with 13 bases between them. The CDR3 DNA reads TGTGCCAGCAGCTCCGGGGACACTTACTACGAGCAGTACTTC. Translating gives CASSSGDTYYEQYF.

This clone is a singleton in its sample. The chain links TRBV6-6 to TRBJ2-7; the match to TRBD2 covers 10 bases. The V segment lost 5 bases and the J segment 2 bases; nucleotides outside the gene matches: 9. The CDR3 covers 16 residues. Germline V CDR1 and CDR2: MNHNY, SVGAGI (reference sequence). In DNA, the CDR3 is TGTGCCAGCAGTACCTCACTAGCGGGACTTCCCTACGAGCAGTACTTC. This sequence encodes CASSTSLAGLPYEQYF.

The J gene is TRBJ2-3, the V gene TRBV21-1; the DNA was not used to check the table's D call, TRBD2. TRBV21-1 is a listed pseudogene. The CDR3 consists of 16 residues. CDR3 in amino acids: CASSKLAGTSTDTQYF. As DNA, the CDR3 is TGTGCCAGCAGCAAACTAGCGGGGACCAGCACAGATACGCAGTATTTT.

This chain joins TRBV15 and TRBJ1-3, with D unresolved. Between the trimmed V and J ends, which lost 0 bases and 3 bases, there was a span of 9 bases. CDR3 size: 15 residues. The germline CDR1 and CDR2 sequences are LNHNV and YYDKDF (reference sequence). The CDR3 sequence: CATSRDRGLGNTIYF. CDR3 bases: TGTGCCACCAGCAGAGATCGGGGTCTTGGAAACACCATATATTTT.

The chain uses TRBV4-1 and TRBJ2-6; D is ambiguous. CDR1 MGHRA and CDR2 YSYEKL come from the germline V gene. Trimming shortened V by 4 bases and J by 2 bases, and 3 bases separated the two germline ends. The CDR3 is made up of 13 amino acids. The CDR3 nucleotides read TGCGCCAGCAGCCCCGCTGGGGCCAACGTCCTGACTTTC. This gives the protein CASSPAGANVLTF.

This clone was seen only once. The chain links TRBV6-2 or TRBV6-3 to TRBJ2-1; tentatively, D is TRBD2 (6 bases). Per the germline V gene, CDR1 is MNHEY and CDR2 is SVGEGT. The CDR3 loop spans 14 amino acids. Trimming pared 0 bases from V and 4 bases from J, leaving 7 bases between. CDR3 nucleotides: TGTGCCAGCAGTTACTCGGGACTGTACAATGAGCAGTTCTTC. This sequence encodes CASSYSGLYNEQFF.

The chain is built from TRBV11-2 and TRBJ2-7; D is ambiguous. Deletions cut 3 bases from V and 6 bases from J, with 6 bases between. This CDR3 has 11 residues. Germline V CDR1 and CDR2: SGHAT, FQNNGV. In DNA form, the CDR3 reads TGTGCCAGCAGCTTCGCACTCGAGCAGTACTTC. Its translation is CASSFALEQYF.

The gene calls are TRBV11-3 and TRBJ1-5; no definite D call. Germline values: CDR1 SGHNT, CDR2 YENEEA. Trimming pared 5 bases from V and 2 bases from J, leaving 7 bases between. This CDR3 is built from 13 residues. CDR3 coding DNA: TGTGCCAGCAGCGCTGAGGGCAATCAGCCCCAGCATTTT. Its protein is CASSAEGNQPQHF.

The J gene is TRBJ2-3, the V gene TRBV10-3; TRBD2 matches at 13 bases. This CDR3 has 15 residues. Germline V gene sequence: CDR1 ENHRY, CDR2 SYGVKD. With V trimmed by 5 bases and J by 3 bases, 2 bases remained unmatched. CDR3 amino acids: CAISKTSGRTDTQYF. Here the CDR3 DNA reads TGTGCCATCAGTAAGACTAGCGGGAGGACAGATACGCAGTATTTT.

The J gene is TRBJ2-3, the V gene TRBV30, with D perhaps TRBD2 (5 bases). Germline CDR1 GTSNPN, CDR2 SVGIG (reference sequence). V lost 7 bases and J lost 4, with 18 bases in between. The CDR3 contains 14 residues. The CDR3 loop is CAFTEAVRPDTQYF. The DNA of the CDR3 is TGTGCCTTTACTGAAGCGGTTCGGCCAGATACGCAGTATTTT.

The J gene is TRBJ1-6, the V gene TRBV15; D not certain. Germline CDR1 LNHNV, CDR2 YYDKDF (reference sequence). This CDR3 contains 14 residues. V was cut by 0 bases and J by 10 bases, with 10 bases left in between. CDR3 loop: CATSRDPAESPLHF. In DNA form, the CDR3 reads TGTGCCACCAGCAGAGATCCTGCGGAATCACCCCTCCACTTT.

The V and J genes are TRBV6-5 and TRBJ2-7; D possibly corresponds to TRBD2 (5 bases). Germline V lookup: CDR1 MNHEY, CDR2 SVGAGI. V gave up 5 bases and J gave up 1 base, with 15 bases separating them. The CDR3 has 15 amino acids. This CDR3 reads CASSPSRESSYEQYF. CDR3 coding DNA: TGTGCCAGCAGTCCCTCGAGGGAGTCATCCTACGAGCAGTACTTC.

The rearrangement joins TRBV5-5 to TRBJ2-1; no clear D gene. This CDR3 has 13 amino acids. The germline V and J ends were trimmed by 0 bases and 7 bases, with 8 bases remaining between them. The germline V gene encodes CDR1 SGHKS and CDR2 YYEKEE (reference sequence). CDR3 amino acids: CASSLVTHNEQFF. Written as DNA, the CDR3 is TGTGCCAGCAGCTTGGTCACTCATAATGAGCAGTTCTTC.

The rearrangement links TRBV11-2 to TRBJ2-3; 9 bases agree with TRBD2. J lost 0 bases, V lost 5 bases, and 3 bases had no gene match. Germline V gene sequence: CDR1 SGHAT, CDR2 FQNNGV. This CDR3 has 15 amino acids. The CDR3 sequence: CASSLTSGSTDTQYF. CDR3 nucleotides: TGTGCCAGCAGCCTGACTAGCGGCAGCACAGATACGCAGTATTTT.

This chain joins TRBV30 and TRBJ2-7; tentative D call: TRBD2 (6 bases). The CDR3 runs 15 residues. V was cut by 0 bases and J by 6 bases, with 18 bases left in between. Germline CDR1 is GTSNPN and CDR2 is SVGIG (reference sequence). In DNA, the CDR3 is TGTGCCTGGAGTGTGAGGCGACTAGGGTCTGGCGAGCAGTACTTC. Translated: CAWSVRRLGSGEQYF.

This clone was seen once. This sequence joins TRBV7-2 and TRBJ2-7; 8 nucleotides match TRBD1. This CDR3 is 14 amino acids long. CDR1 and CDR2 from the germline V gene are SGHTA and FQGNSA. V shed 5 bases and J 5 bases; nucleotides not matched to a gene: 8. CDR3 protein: CASSPYVTGDEQYF. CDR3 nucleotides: TGTGCCAGCAGCCCATACGTGACAGGGGACGAGCAGTACTTC.